A selection of T cell receptor beta chains follows, all from one sample in a study of T-cell memory formation after mild COVID-19. MiXCR, run by TCRdb on the 5' RACE reads, gives a single entry per CDR3 protein. The sample yields a few hundred thousand distinct CDR3 sequences, 15% to 20% seen once. Specimen: PBMCs or a T cell subset sorted from them (not recorded which). The receptors originated from a man between 18 and 29 years old who had mild COVID-19 (a few samples of this study predate the infection). Cell type and time point are not known. Both conserved end residues are part of each CDR3. Fields, in order: V gene, J gene, clone size, D gene, CDR3 protein, CDR3 DNA. D genes are given only for firm matches. The size entry is marked missing in some rows and otherwise reads once, few, many or a size class.

v_call: TRBV5-1
j_call: TRBJ2-7
clone_size: NA
d_call: NA
cdr3_aa: CASSLDPGTAYEQYF
cdr3_nt: TGCGCCAGCAGCTTGGACCCCGGGACGGCGTACGAGCAGTACTTC

v_call: TRBV9
j_call: TRBJ1-6
clone_size: NA
d_call: NA
cdr3_aa: CASSVGGLHNSPLHF
cdr3_nt: TGTGCCAGCAGCGTAGGCGGCCTTCATAATTCACCCCTCCACTTT

v_call: TRBV24-1
j_call: TRBJ1-2
clone_size: NA
d_call: TRBD1
cdr3_aa: CATREGADGYTF
cdr3_nt: TGTGCCACACGCGAGGGGGCGGATGGCTACACCTTC

v_call: TRBV7-9
j_call: TRBJ1-2
clone_size: few
d_call: TRBD1
cdr3_aa: CASSLGDRREYGYTF
cdr3_nt: TGTGCCAGCAGCTTAGGGGACAGGAGGGAGTATGGCTACACCTTC

v_call: TRBV5-1
j_call: TRBJ2-7
clone_size: NA
d_call: NA
cdr3_aa: CASSRGVVYEQYF
cdr3_nt: TGCGCCAGCAGCCGGGGTGTGGTGTACGAGCAGTACTTC

v_call: TRBV7-3
j_call: TRBJ2-5
clone_size: NA
d_call: NA
cdr3_aa: CASSSRGEETQYF
cdr3_nt: TGTGCCAGCAGCTCCCGGGGTGAGGAGACCCAGTACTTC

v_call: TRBV5-1
j_call: TRBJ2-3
clone_size: few
d_call: NA
cdr3_aa: CASSPKILIADTQYF
cdr3_nt: TGCGCCAGCAGCCCTAAGATCCTTATAGCAGATACGCAGTATTTT

v_call: TRBV21-1
j_call: TRBJ1-4
clone_size: few
d_call: NA
cdr3_aa: CASIQNPATNEKLFF
cdr3_nt: TGTGCCAGCATCCAAAACCCAGCAACTAATGAAAAACTGTTTTTT

v_call: TRBV3-1
j_call: TRBJ2-5
clone_size: NA
d_call: NA
cdr3_aa: CASSQSETQETQYF
cdr3_nt: TGTGCCAGCAGCCAATCCGAGACCCAAGAGACCCAGTACTTC

v_call: TRBV20-1
j_call: TRBJ2-5
clone_size: NA
d_call: NA
cdr3_aa: CSATPGRIKETQYF
cdr3_nt: TGCAGTGCAACGCCGGGACGGATCAAAGAGACCCAGTACTTC

v_call: TRBV3-1
j_call: TRBJ1-1
clone_size: NA
d_call: TRBD1
cdr3_aa: CASSRDREAFF
cdr3_nt: TGTGCCAGCAGCCGGGACAGGGAAGCTTTCTTT

v_call: TRBV7-2
j_call: TRBJ2-3
clone_size: many
d_call: TRBD2
cdr3_aa: CASSDPGLAMNTQYF
cdr3_nt: TGTGCCAGCAGCGATCCGGGACTAGCAATGAATACGCAGTATTTT

v_call: TRBV19
j_call: TRBJ1-6
clone_size: NA
d_call: NA
cdr3_aa: CASSFPNDSPLHF
cdr3_nt: TGTGCCAGTAGTTTTCCTAATGATTCACCCCTCCACTTT

v_call: TRBV24-1
j_call: TRBJ1-2
clone_size: NA
d_call: TRBD1
cdr3_aa: CATSAGTGTVDGYTF
cdr3_nt: TGTGCCACCAGCGCCGGGACAGGCACTGTCGATGGCTACACCTTC

v_call: TRBV20-1
j_call: TRBJ1-5
clone_size: NA
d_call: NA
cdr3_aa: CSAETAYSNQPQHF
cdr3_nt: TGCAGTGCAGAGACAGCCTATAGCAATCAGCCCCAGCATTTT

v_call: TRBV7-6
j_call: TRBJ1-1
clone_size: NA
d_call: NA
cdr3_aa: CASSLGGGQDTEAFF
cdr3_nt: TGTGCCAGCAGCTTAGGCGGGGGGCAGGACACTGAAGCTTTCTTT

v_call: TRBV18
j_call: TRBJ2-5
clone_size: few
d_call: TRBD2
cdr3_aa: CASSPVLADKTQYF
cdr3_nt: TGTGCCAGCTCACCAGTGCTAGCGGACAAGACCCAGTACTTC

v_call: TRBV7-9
j_call: TRBJ2-5
clone_size: NA
d_call: NA
cdr3_aa: CASSFTSPGETQYF
cdr3_nt: TGTGCCAGCAGCTTTACAAGTCCCGGGGAGACCCAGTACTTC

v_call: TRBV20-1
j_call: TRBJ2-7
clone_size: NA
d_call: NA
cdr3_aa: CSARVPGVTYEQYF
cdr3_nt: TGCAGTGCTAGGGTCCCGGGGGTTACCTACGAGCAGTACTTC

v_call: TRBV7-2
j_call: TRBJ1-6
clone_size: NA
d_call: NA
cdr3_aa: CASSLVRTNSPLHF
cdr3_nt: TGTGCCAGCAGCTTAGTCCGGACAAATTCACCCCTCCACTTT

v_call: TRBV20-1
j_call: TRBJ1-6
clone_size: NA
d_call: NA
cdr3_aa: CSARDSPFNSPLHF
cdr3_nt: TGCAGTGCTAGAGATTCTCCGTTTAATTCACCCCTCCACTTT

v_call: TRBV12-3/TRBV12-4
j_call: TRBJ1-5
clone_size: few
d_call: NA
cdr3_aa: CASSLNLGPSQPQHF
cdr3_nt: TGTGCCAGCAGCCTCAACTTAGGGCCCTCGCAGCCCCAGCATTTT

v_call: TRBV7-2
j_call: TRBJ2-3
clone_size: NA
d_call: NA
cdr3_aa: CASSSTGEWNTQYF
cdr3_nt: TGTGCCAGCAGCTCGACTGGCGAATGGAATACGCAGTATTTT

v_call: TRBV9
j_call: TRBJ2-1
clone_size: few
d_call: NA
cdr3_aa: CASSVLGTSYNEQFF
cdr3_nt: TGTGCCAGCAGCGTACTCGGGACCTCCTACAATGAGCAGTTCTTC

v_call: TRBV4-3
j_call: TRBJ2-7
clone_size: few
d_call: NA
cdr3_aa: CASSLFGGDEQYF
cdr3_nt: TGCGCCAGCAGCCTGTTCGGGGGCGACGAGCAGTACTTC

v_call: TRBV4-1
j_call: TRBJ1-1
clone_size: once
d_call: NA
cdr3_aa: CASSQGPRRAFF
cdr3_nt: TGCGCCAGCAGCCAAGGTCCCAGGCGAGCTTTCTTT

v_call: TRBV20-1
j_call: TRBJ2-7
clone_size: NA
d_call: NA
cdr3_aa: CSASGSRYYEQYF
cdr3_nt: TGCAGTGCTAGTGGGTCCAGGTACTACGAGCAGTACTTC

v_call: TRBV7-9
j_call: TRBJ2-3
clone_size: NA
d_call: TRBD1
cdr3_aa: CASSPTRTGVSADTQYF
cdr3_nt: TGTGCCAGCAGCCCGACGAGGACAGGGGTGTCCGCAGATACGCAGTATTTT

v_call: TRBV29-1
j_call: TRBJ1-2
clone_size: NA
d_call: TRBD1
cdr3_aa: CSVTGRLNYGYTF
cdr3_nt: TGCAGCGTGACAGGGCGACTTAACTATGGCTACACCTTC

v_call: TRBV11-2
j_call: TRBJ1-1
clone_size: few
d_call: NA
cdr3_aa: CASYSSSKEAFF
cdr3_nt: TGTGCCAGCTACTCCTCGAGCAAAGAAGCTTTCTTT

v_call: TRBV20-1
j_call: TRBJ2-3
clone_size: few
d_call: NA
cdr3_aa: CSARKGPGTDTQYF
cdr3_nt: TGCAGTGCTAGGAAAGGGCCGGGCACAGATACGCAGTATTTT

v_call: TRBV7-2
j_call: TRBJ2-1
clone_size: many
d_call: NA
cdr3_aa: CASSLVVGAYNEQFF
cdr3_nt: TGTGCCAGCAGCTTAGTAGTCGGGGCCTACAATGAGCAGTTCTTC

v_call: TRBV18
j_call: TRBJ1-1
clone_size: NA
d_call: TRBD1
cdr3_aa: CASSPSAAGGNTEAFF
cdr3_nt: TGTGCCAGCTCACCATCAGCCGCAGGGGGGAACACTGAAGCTTTCTTT

v_call: TRBV6-6
j_call: TRBJ2-2
clone_size: few
d_call: NA
cdr3_aa: CASRQGKEYTGELFF
cdr3_nt: TGTGCCAGCAGACAGGGAAAAGAGTACACCGGGGAGCTGTTTTTT

v_call: TRBV7-3
j_call: TRBJ2-1
clone_size: once
d_call: NA
cdr3_aa: CASSRPGGINEQFF
cdr3_nt: TGTGCCAGCAGCCGGCCAGGGGGGATCAATGAGCAGTTCTTC

v_call: TRBV5-1
j_call: TRBJ2-5
clone_size: few
d_call: NA
cdr3_aa: CASSTWGDQETQYF
cdr3_nt: TGCGCCAGCAGCACGTGGGGGGACCAAGAGACCCAGTACTTC

v_call: TRBV29-1
j_call: TRBJ2-1
clone_size: NA
d_call: NA
cdr3_aa: CSVVSWSSYNEQFF
cdr3_nt: TGCAGCGTGGTGTCTTGGAGCTCCTACAATGAGCAGTTCTTC

v_call: TRBV12-3/TRBV12-4
j_call: TRBJ2-7
clone_size: few
d_call: NA
cdr3_aa: CASKTTGTYEQYF
cdr3_nt: TGTGCCAGCAAAACGACGGGGACCTACGAGCAGTACTTC

v_call: TRBV4-1
j_call: TRBJ2-3
clone_size: NA
d_call: TRBD2
cdr3_aa: CASSQGNGGAYDTQYF
cdr3_nt: TGCGCCAGCAGCCAAGGAAACGGGGGGGCCTACGATACGCAGTATTTT

v_call: TRBV5-6
j_call: TRBJ2-1
clone_size: few
d_call: TRBD2
cdr3_aa: CASSLATSGVGDEQFF
cdr3_nt: TGTGCCAGCAGCTTGGCGACTAGCGGGGTGGGCGATGAGCAGTTCTTC

v_call: TRBV20-1
j_call: TRBJ1-5
clone_size: few
d_call: TRBD1
cdr3_aa: CSALQGSQPQHF
cdr3_nt: TGCAGTGCTTTACAGGGGAGTCAGCCCCAGCATTTT

v_call: TRBV12-3/TRBV12-4
j_call: TRBJ2-1
clone_size: NA
d_call: NA
cdr3_aa: CASSFAVLSYNEQFF
cdr3_nt: TGTGCCAGCAGTTTCGCAGTCCTTTCCTACAATGAGCAGTTCTTC

v_call: TRBV7-2
j_call: TRBJ2-3
clone_size: few
d_call: TRBD2
cdr3_aa: CASTKLLALNTDTQYF
cdr3_nt: TGTGCCAGCACCAAATTACTAGCGTTAAACACAGATACGCAGTATTTT

v_call: TRBV7-2
j_call: TRBJ2-1
clone_size: NA
d_call: NA
cdr3_aa: CASSAWDKYEQFF
cdr3_nt: TGTGCCAGCAGCGCCTGGGACAAATATGAGCAGTTCTTC

v_call: TRBV15
j_call: TRBJ1-1
clone_size: many
d_call: NA
cdr3_aa: CATGQRRGTEAFF
cdr3_nt: TGTGCCACCGGACAGCGCCGGGGCACTGAAGCTTTCTTT

v_call: TRBV2
j_call: TRBJ1-5
clone_size: few
d_call: NA
cdr3_aa: CASIRDSNQPQHF
cdr3_nt: TGTGCCAGCATTCGGGACAGCAATCAGCCCCAGCATTTT

v_call: TRBV4-1
j_call: TRBJ1-5
clone_size: NA
d_call: NA
cdr3_aa: CASSQVDTSNQPQHF
cdr3_nt: TGCGCCAGCAGCCAAGTGGATACTAGCAATCAGCCCCAGCATTTT

v_call: TRBV12-3/TRBV12-4
j_call: TRBJ2-1
clone_size: NA
d_call: NA
cdr3_aa: CASSPAAGGNEQFF
cdr3_nt: TGTGCCAGCAGTCCCGCCGCCGGGGGTAATGAGCAGTTCTTC

v_call: TRBV20-1
j_call: TRBJ1-5
clone_size: NA
d_call: NA
cdr3_aa: CSARSGGGQPQHF
cdr3_nt: TGCAGTGCTAGATCGGGGGGCGGCCAGCCCCAGCATTTT

v_call: TRBV7-8
j_call: TRBJ2-3
clone_size: NA
d_call: TRBD2
cdr3_aa: CASSSRYSGRGTDTQYF
cdr3_nt: TGTGCCAGCAGCTCCCGTTATAGCGGGCGGGGCACAGATACGCAGTATTTT

v_call: TRBV11-1
j_call: TRBJ2-5
clone_size: NA
d_call: NA
cdr3_aa: CASSQAGVQETQYF
cdr3_nt: TGTGCCAGCAGCCAAGCAGGGGTTCAGGAGACCCAGTACTTC

v_call: TRBV12-3/TRBV12-4
j_call: TRBJ2-3
clone_size: NA
d_call: NA
cdr3_aa: CASSFTGFSTDTQYF
cdr3_nt: TGTGCCAGCAGTTTTACTGGTTTTAGCACAGATACGCAGTATTTT

v_call: TRBV30
j_call: TRBJ2-7
clone_size: NA
d_call: NA
cdr3_aa: CAWSGGSQRIF
cdr3_nt: TGTGCCTGGAGTGGTGGGTCCCAAAGAATCTTC

v_call: TRBV18
j_call: TRBJ2-2
clone_size: NA
d_call: NA
cdr3_aa: CASSPQYSSNTGELFF
cdr3_nt: TGTGCCAGCTCACCACAGTACAGCTCGAACACCGGGGAGCTGTTTTTT

v_call: TRBV5-1
j_call: TRBJ2-2
clone_size: NA
d_call: NA
cdr3_aa: CASSLASGSRGTGELFF
cdr3_nt: TGCGCCAGCAGCTTGGCCTCAGGCAGCAGAGGGACCGGGGAGCTGTTTTTT

v_call: TRBV7-8
j_call: TRBJ2-3
clone_size: NA
d_call: NA
cdr3_aa: CASSFRDPPLTDTQYF
cdr3_nt: TGTGCCAGCAGCTTCCGGGACCCTCCCCTCACAGATACGCAGTATTTT

v_call: TRBV6-1
j_call: TRBJ1-4
clone_size: NA
d_call: NA
cdr3_aa: CASSGRRINEKLFF
cdr3_nt: TGTGCCAGCAGTGGACGGCGGATTAATGAAAAACTGTTTTTT

v_call: TRBV28
j_call: TRBJ1-1
clone_size: many
d_call: TRBD1
cdr3_aa: CASSLRQGWTEAFF
cdr3_nt: TGTGCCAGCAGTTTACGACAGGGTTGGACTGAAGCTTTCTTT